Listed here are 22 T cell receptor beta chains from one sample, sequenced in a study of cytomegalovirus exposure and HLA in healthy donors. The study ran its PCR with 60 Vbeta and 13 Jbeta primers. The assay was immunoSEQ multiplex PCR, and TCRdb's table has in-frame clones only and misses some. The sample records approximately 150,000 clones, just over 75% being singletons. Sequenced sample: PBMCs. The receptors shown here come from a woman aged 40 to 50 in good health and CMV-seronegative.

This chain connects TRBV7-3 to TRBJ1-1; D ambiguous. Trimming took off 3 bases at V and 1 base at J, with 6 bases between the two ends. The V gene's germline CDR1 is SGHTA and CDR2 FQGTGA. The CDR3 extends over 13 amino acids. CDR3 in amino acids: CASSFGENTEAFF. The DNA for the CDR3 is TGTGCCAGCAGCTTCGGGGAGAACACTGAAGCTTTCTTT.

This clone occurred a few times. V and J are TRBV10-3 and TRBJ1-5, with D perhaps TRBD1 (5 bases). The V end was cut by 10 bases, the J end by 5 bases, with 21 bases between. The CDR3 spans 15 residues. Germline assignment: CDR1 ENHRY and CDR2 SYGVKD. CDR3 sequence reads: CATAGQAGSDQPQHF. The CDR3 bases are TGTGCCACAGCCGGGCAGGCAGGGTCGGATCAGCCCCAGCATTTT.

The gene calls are TRBV30 and TRBJ1-1; no clear D gene. Between the trimmed V and J ends, which lost 5 bases and 5 bases, there was a span of 12 bases. There are 12 residues in the CDR3. Germline values: CDR1 GTSNPN, CDR2 SVGIG (reference sequence). Written as DNA, the CDR3 is TGTGCCTGGGCATTCCCGGGGACTGAAGCTTTCTTT. It translates to CAWAFPGTEAFF.

V is TRBV29-1 and J is TRBJ2-3; TRBD1 aligns across 7 bases. V trimming: 7 bases; J trimming: 2 bases; junction bases outside the gene matches: 6. Germline loops: CDR1 SQVTM, CDR2 ANQGSEA. This CDR3 has 13 residues. CDR3 in amino acids: CSDERGLTDTQYF. As DNA, the CDR3 is TGCAGCGATGAGAGGGGGCTCACAGATACGCAGTATTTT.

As concerns this clone: The sample carries other DNA sequences with the same CDR3. This sequence joins TRBV7-9 and TRBJ1-2; tentative D call: TRBD1 (5 bases). This CDR3 region has 14 residues. V lost 0 bases to trimming and J lost 2 bases, with 7 bases between them. CDR1 SEHNR and CDR2 FQNEAQ come from the germline V gene (reference sequence). The CDR3 region has the DNA TGTGCCAGCAGCTTAGCAGACAGAAACTATGGCTACACCTTC. It yields the protein CASSLADRNYGYTF.

V gene TRBV2 combines with J gene TRBJ2-3, with 10 bases identical to TRBD2. The CDR3 consists of 14 residues. Germline V lookup: CDR1 SNHLY, CDR2 FYNNEI. Unmatched junction bases numbered 1, after V lost 4 bases and J lost 3 bases. Written as DNA, the CDR3 is TGTGCCAGCAGTGCTAGCGGGAGAACAGATACGCAGTATTTT. Translation: CASSASGRTDTQYF.

In this sample, this clone turned up a few times. V usage is TRBV6-5 and J usage is TRBJ1-1; D call uncertain. V lost 5 bases and J 4 bases, leaving 14 bases between the germline ends. CDR3 size: 14 residues. The germline CDR1 and CDR2 sequences are MNHEY and SVGAGI. CDR3 sequence reads: CASSRYTRGTEAFF. The CDR3 bases are TGTGCCAGCAGTCGCTATACGAGAGGCACTGAAGCTTTCTTT.

In this sample, this clone turned up a few times. V is TRBV2 and J is TRBJ1-4, with TRBD1 identical over 9 bases. The germline gives CDR1 SNHLY, CDR2 FYNNEI. V trimming: 7 bases; J trimming: 6 bases; junction bases outside the gene matches: 6. The CDR3 length is 14 residues. CDR3 in DNA: TGTGCCAGCAACACAGGGGGCGTTGATGAAAAACTGTTTTTT. Its translation is CASNTGGVDEKLFF.

The chain joins TRBV5-1 to TRBJ2-1, with TRBD2 identical over 12 bases. V shed 3 bases, J shed 7 bases, and the junction held 5 bases outside the gene matches. Germline CDR1 reads SGHRS; CDR2 reads YFSETQ. This CDR3 region has 15 residues. This chain's CDR3 is CASSSLAGGENEQFF. CDR3 in DNA: TGCGCCAGCAGCTCTCTAGCGGGAGGGGAGAATGAGCAGTTCTTC. Full variable domain (remainder filled in from reference TRBV5-1 and TRBJ2-1): KAGVTQTPRYLIKTRGQQVTLSCSPISGHRSVSWYQQTPGQGLQFLFEYFSETQRNKGNFPGRFSGRQFSNSRSEMNVSTLELGDSALYLCASSSLAGGENEQFFGPGTRLTVL.

This clone was recorded only once. Other DNA sequences from this sample encode an identical CDR3 as well. V and J are TRBV6-5 and TRBJ2-5, with 8 bases lining up with TRBD1. CDR3 size: 14 residues. Looked up from germline, CDR1 is MNHEY and CDR2 is SVGAGI. V shed 5 bases, J shed 4 bases, and the junction held 6 bases outside the gene matches. The CDR3 sequence: CASSPPTGVETQYF. In DNA, the CDR3 is TGTGCCAGCAGTCCGCCGACAGGGGTAGAGACCCAGTACTTC.

The chain carries TRBV5-4 and TRBJ1-2; D might be TRBD1 (6 bases). Trimming took 1 base from V and 2 from J, leaving 12 bases between them. The CDR3 loop spans 15 amino acids. Germline V gene sequence: CDR1 SGHNT, CDR2 YYREEE (reference sequence). The CDR3 sequence is CASSLRGQGNYGYTF. The DNA of the CDR3 is TGTGCCAGCAGCTTGCGAGGGCAGGGGAACTATGGCTACACCTTC.

The chain couples TRBV19 to TRBJ2-7; a possible D gene is TRBD2 (6 bases). The germline CDR1 and CDR2 sequences are LNHDA and SQIVND (reference sequence). The CDR3 covers 13 residues. The V end lost 5 bases, the J end lost 6 bases, and 14 bases lay between the germline ends. The CDR3 loop reads CASSLDGGSEQYF. In nucleotides, the CDR3 is TGTGCCAGTAGTTTGGACGGAGGGAGCGAGCAGTACTTC. Filled out from reference TRBV19 and TRBJ2-7, the complete variable domain reads DGGITQSPKYLFRKEGQNVTLSCEQNLNHDAMYWYRQDPGQGLRLIYYSQIVNDFQKGDIAEGYSVSREKKESFPLTVTSAQKNPTAFYLCASSLDGGSEQYFGPGTRLTVT.

J is TRBJ2-7 and V is TRBV6-1; 11 bases agree with TRBD1. Germline CDR1 and CDR2: MNHNS and SASEGT. The CDR3 has 15 residues. Trimming removed 4 bases from V and 6 bases from J; junction bases left unmatched: 8. CDR3 amino acids: CASSAWGTGGGEQYF. In DNA form, the CDR3 reads TGTGCCAGCAGTGCCTGGGGGACAGGGGGGGGCGAGCAGTACTTC.

The rearrangement joins TRBV10-3 to TRBJ1-1; 8 bases match TRBD1. V lost 5 bases, J lost 1 base, and 3 bases stayed unmatched. The CDR3 sequence is 14 residues long. Per germline, CDR1 ENHRY and CDR2 SYGVKD. The CDR3 is CAISLDRGNTEAFF. DNA of the CDR3: TGTGCCATCAGTTTAGACAGGGGGAACACTGAAGCTTTCTTT.

This clone has only a few counts. The gene calls are TRBV19 and TRBJ1-5; D gene unclear. The CDR3 runs 15 residues. CDR1 is LNHDA and CDR2 is SQIVND in the germline V gene (reference sequence). V dropped 7 bases and J dropped 1 base, with 14 bases sitting between them. The CDR3 region has the DNA TGTGCCAGTATGGAGGTCTTGGGGAGCAATCAGCCCCAGCATTTT. This codes for CASMEVLGSNQPQHF.

The V call is TRBV27, the J call TRBJ1-2, with 10 bases that match TRBD1. V shed 2 bases and J 7 bases; nucleotides not matched to a gene: 7. CDR3 length: 15 residues. Germline lookup yields CDR1 MNHEY and CDR2 SMNVEV (reference sequence). The CDR3 region has the DNA TGTGCCAGCAGTTTAGTAGGGACAGGGGACTTTGGCTACACCTTC. As protein: CASSLVGTGDFGYTF.

This chain joins TRBV7-6 and TRBJ2-7, with D unresolved. This CDR3 has 13 amino acids. Deletions cut 1 base from V and 3 bases from J, with 7 bases between. Germline V CDR1 and CDR2: SGHVS, FNYEAQ. DNA of the CDR3: TGTGCCAGCAGCTTAGATTCCGGCTACGAGCAGTACTTC. Amino acid sequence: CASSLDSGYEQYF.

The genes are TRBV9 and TRBJ2-1; 11 bases align to TRBD2. The germline V gene encodes CDR1 SGDLS and CDR2 YYNGEE. V lost 0 bases to trimming and J lost 5 bases; unmatched junction nucleotides: 4. CDR3 length equals 16 residues. The CDR3 region is CASSVVSLAGDNEQFF. The CDR3 coding sequence is TGTGCCAGCAGCGTAGTCTCACTAGCGGGAGACAATGAGCAGTTCTTC.

The chain carries TRBV7-2 and TRBJ2-1, with 8 bases matching TRBD2. Trimming at V came to 4 bases and at J to 6 bases, leaving 8 bases not matched to a gene. Germline CDR1 and CDR2: SGHTA and FQGNSA. The CDR3 loop spans 15 amino acids. CDR3 sequence reads: CASSSGTRSSNEQFF. In DNA form, the CDR3 reads TGTGCCAGCAGCTCCGGGACTAGATCCAGCAATGAGCAGTTCTTC. The full variable domain, with the rest looked up from reference TRBV7-2 and TRBJ2-1, is GAGVSQSPSNKVTEKGKDVELRCDPISGHTALYWYRQSLGQGLEFLIYFQGNSAPDKSGLPSDRFSAERTGGSVSTLTIQRTQQEDSAVYLCASSSGTRSSNEQFFGPGTRLTVL.

The gene calls are TRBV7-2 and TRBJ2-7, with a possible D match to TRBD2 (6 bases). The CDR3 contains 13 residues. Looked up from germline, CDR1 is SGHTA and CDR2 is FQGNSA. Trimming cost V 1 base and J 12 bases, with 16 bases left between them. The CDR3 sequence is CASSLDAGRGLYF. CDR3 DNA sequence: TGTGCCAGCAGCTTAGATGCGGGAAGAGGTTTGTACTTC.

The V call is TRBV18, the J call TRBJ2-7; possible D gene TRBD1, 5 bases. CDR3 length equals 14 residues. V shed 5 bases and J shed 3 bases, with 14 bases lying between them. Germline-derived CDR1 and CDR2 are KGHSH and LQKENI. The CDR3 region is CASSSYTQDYEQYF. CDR3 nucleotides: TGTGCCAGCTCATCGTACACACAGGACTACGAGCAGTACTTC.

This clone is a singleton in its sample. The chain uses TRBV29-1 and TRBJ2-1; 9 nucleotides agree with TRBD1. This CDR3 spans 18 amino acids. V shed 0 bases and J 0 bases; nucleotides not matched to a gene: 9. Per germline, CDR1 SQVTM and CDR2 ANQGSEA. CDR3 sequence reads: CSVEDTGDRAFSYNEQFF. The CDR3, as DNA: TGCAGCGTTGAAGATACTGGGGACAGGGCCTTCTCCTACAATGAGCAGTTCTTC.